Below, 18 T cell receptor beta chains from the same sample are listed, as sequenced in a study of blood T cells in healthy people across ages. A J-beta primer mix and a sample-barcoded 5' primer were used in a second PCR of about 7 to 12 cycles. TCRdb re-analysed the 5' RACE reads in MiXCR, keeping a single row per CDR3 protein. The sample yields about 380,000 distinct CDR3 sequences, about 52% seen once. Specimen: blood. Receptors originate from a man aged 60 to 75 in good health.

This chain joins TRBV27 and TRBJ1-1; no reliable D call. The CDR3 is made up of 12 amino acids. Germline-derived CDR1 and CDR2 are MNHEY and SMNVEV (reference sequence). Trimming pared 9 bases from V and 1 base from J, leaving 9 bases between. This CDR3 is CASQSWNTEAFF. The CDR3 DNA sequence: TGTGCCAGTCAGAGTTGGAACACTGAAGCTTTCTTT.

This clonotype was found many times. V usage is TRBV28 and J usage is TRBJ2-7; D might be TRBD1 (6 bases). Trimming left V 5 bases short and J 3 bases short, with 14 bases between. Germline V gene data show CDR1 as MDHEN and CDR2 as SYDVKM. CDR3 length equals 14 residues. DNA for the CDR3: TGTGCCAGCAGTATGACAGGCCACCTCTACGAGCAGTACTTC. Encoded protein: CASSMTGHLYEQYF.

This chain joins TRBV7-8 and TRBJ1-2; 9 positions agree with TRBD1. Germline V CDR1 and CDR2: SGHVS, FQNEAQ. After removal of 5 bases from V and 11 bases from J, the junction contained 15 bases not matched to a gene. This CDR3 is built from 15 residues. The CDR3 reads CASSPRTGQGIGYTF. The CDR3, as DNA: TGTGCCAGCAGCCCTAGGACGGGACAGGGCATTGGGTACACCTTC. Supplemented by reference TRBV7-8 and TRBJ1-2, the full variable domain reads GAGVSQSPRYKVAKRGQDVALRCDPISGHVSLFWYQQALGQGPEFLTYFQNEAQLDKSGLPSDRFFAERPEGSVSTLKIQRTQQEDSAVYLCASSPRTGQGIGYTFGSGTRLTVV.

About this clonotype: Given a much more abundant clone one base away, this may be a read error. The rearrangement uses TRBV20-1 and TRBJ2-3, with D perhaps TRBD2 (6 bases). This CDR3 region has 12 residues. Germline V lookup: CDR1 DFQATT, CDR2 SNEGSKA (reference sequence). The CDR3 region is CSARAGAETQYF. The CDR3 region has the DNA TGCAGTGCTAGAGCGGGAGCAGAGACGCAGTATTTT.

At least ten counts were recorded for this clonotype. The rearrangement links TRBV4-2 to TRBJ2-1, with D maybe TRBD2 (7 bases). This CDR3 region has 17 residues. The ends were cut back, 0 bases at V and 6 bases at J, with 18 bases in the middle. Germline V CDR1 and CDR2: LGHNA, YNFKEQ. The CDR3 sequence is CASSQDVGGGRGNEQFF. The CDR3 DNA is TGTGCCAGCAGCCAAGATGTAGGGGGGGGCCGAGGCAATGAGCAGTTCTTC.

Turning to this clonotype: At one of its ends the junction is not consistent with the germline gene, which may arise from a read error. The rearrangement uses TRBV12-3 or TRBV12-4 and TRBJ2-5; 9 bases fit TRBD2. TRBJ2-7 matches the DNA end more closely, so the J call is doubtful. The CDR3 loop spans 15 amino acids. The CDR3 DNA follows: TGTACCAGCAGTTTAAGGGCGGGAGGGCCGGGCGAGCAGTACTTC. This gives the protein CTSSLRAGGPGEQYF.

V is TRBV20-1 and J is TRBJ1-2; D is possibly TRBD1 (5 bases). Deletions cut 4 bases from V and 4 bases from J, with 16 bases between. CDR1 DFQATT and CDR2 SNEGSKA come from the germline V gene (reference sequence). This CDR3 has 14 amino acids. CDR3 sequence (DNA): TGCAGTGCTACCCAGTCTCAGGGCGCCTATGGCTACACCTTC. Translation: CSATQSQGAYGYTF.

This sequence joins TRBV5-1 and TRBJ2-5; unclear D gene. The J call may be incorrect, as the DNA end agrees better with TRBJ2-7. Germline V gene lookup returns CDR1 SGHRS and CDR2 YFSETQ. There are 16 residues in the CDR3. The CDR3 coding sequence is TGCGCCAGCAGCTTGGCCGAGGTTCGGGCAGCCTACGAGCAGTACTTC. It is translated as CASSLAEVRAAYEQYF.

The sample holds many counts of this clonotype. This chain uses TRBV20-1 with TRBJ2-1, with 8 bases aligning to TRBD2. V trimming: 1 base; J trimming: 7 bases; junction bases outside the gene matches: 9. The CDR3 loop spans 15 amino acids. From germline, CDR1 is DFQATT and CDR2 SNEGSKA (reference sequence). CDR3 bases: TGCAGTGCTAGAGCGGTCGGGAGGGCCATTAATGAGCAGTTCTTC. This gives the protein CSARAVGRAINEQFF.

The rearrangement uses TRBV4-2 and TRBJ2-3, with D unresolved. The V and J ends lost 1 base and 0 bases respectively, with 11 bases between them. Germline-derived CDR1 and CDR2 are LGHNA and YNFKEQ. The CDR3 is 16 residues long. CDR3 loop: CASSQGVVSSTDTQYF. CDR3 DNA: TGTGCCAGCAGCCAAGGGGTAGTTTCTAGCACAGATACGCAGTATTTT.

The chain couples TRBV10-1 to TRBJ2-7, with D perhaps matching TRBD1 (5 bases). V lost 2 bases to trimming and J lost 5 bases, with 16 bases between them. The CDR3 is 15 amino acids. From germline, CDR1 is WNHNN and CDR2 SYGVQD (reference sequence). The CDR3 DNA reads as TGCGCCAGCAGTGAGCTTGGGGCAAGGGCGCACGAGCAGTACTTC. Translation gives CASSELGARAHEQYF.

This clonotype appeared many times. The V gene is TRBV4-3, the J gene TRBJ2-3; 12 nucleotides agree with TRBD2. With V trimmed by 1 base and J by 0 bases, 8 bases remained unmatched. The CDR3 sequence is 19 residues long. Per germline, CDR1 LGHNA and CDR2 YSLEER. CDR3 residues: CASSQAGTSGLTSTDTQYF. Written as DNA, the CDR3 is TGCGCCAGCAGCCAAGCCGGGACTAGCGGGCTGACTAGCACAGATACGCAGTATTTT.

The chain couples TRBV2 to TRBJ2-5; 11 bases match TRBD2. Germline V CDR1 and CDR2: SNHLY, FYNNEI. The CDR3 is 16 amino acids. The junction had 15 bases not matched to a gene; V was cut back by 7 bases and J by 8 bases. CDR3 sequence (DNA): TGTGCCAGCAATGCCCCGACTAGCGGGGCCCGGGCCACCCAGTACTTC. It encodes CASNAPTSGARATQYF.

The chain couples TRBV7-8 to TRBJ2-7, with TRBD2 matching 9 bases. Germline values: CDR1 SGHVS, CDR2 FQNEAQ. The CDR3 runs 16 residues. The V gene end was trimmed by 5 bases and the J gene end by 2 bases; junction bases not matched to a gene: 10. CDR3 DNA: TGTGCCAGCAGCGTCGCCTCGGTAGCGGGGGCCTACGAGCAGTACTTC. It encodes CASSVASVAGAYEQYF.

This clonotype was counted at least ten times. V usage is TRBV6-5 and J usage is TRBJ2-6; unclear D gene. Germline V gene lookup returns CDR1 MNHEY and CDR2 SVGAGI. This CDR3 has 14 residues. Trimming cost V 4 bases and J 4 bases, with 8 bases left between them. The CDR3 loop is CASSSISGANVLTF. Here the CDR3 DNA reads TGTGCCAGCAGTTCTATATCCGGGGCCAACGTCCTGACTTTC.

V usage is TRBV7-3 and J usage is TRBJ1-2, with unresolved D. Trimming took 6 bases from V and 6 from J, leaving 17 bases between them. Germline lookup yields CDR1 SGHTA and CDR2 FQGTGA. CDR3 size: 14 residues. The CDR3 DNA reads TGTGCCAGCAGTCAGAGGACGGGAGCTAATGGCTACACCTTC. It encodes CASSQRTGANGYTF.

This rearrangement joins TRBV9 to TRBJ2-4; 7 bases are a match to TRBD1. J lost 0 bases, V lost 4 bases, and 7 bases had no gene match. CDR3 length: 16 residues. The germline V gene has CDR1 SGDLS and CDR2 YYNGEE. The chain's CDR3 is CASSPRTGLAKNIQYF. The DNA of the CDR3 is TGTGCCAGCAGCCCTCGGACAGGCTTAGCCAAAAACATTCAGTACTTC.

The chain uses TRBV3-1 and TRBJ2-1; D unclear. Trimming pared 1 base from V and 7 bases from J, leaving 8 bases between. The CDR3 runs to 13 residues. The germline CDR1 and CDR2 sequences are LGHDT and YNNKEL (reference sequence). The CDR3 spells CASSQVGVNEQFF. The CDR3 DNA reads TGTGCCAGCAGCCAAGTCGGAGTTAATGAGCAGTTCTTC.